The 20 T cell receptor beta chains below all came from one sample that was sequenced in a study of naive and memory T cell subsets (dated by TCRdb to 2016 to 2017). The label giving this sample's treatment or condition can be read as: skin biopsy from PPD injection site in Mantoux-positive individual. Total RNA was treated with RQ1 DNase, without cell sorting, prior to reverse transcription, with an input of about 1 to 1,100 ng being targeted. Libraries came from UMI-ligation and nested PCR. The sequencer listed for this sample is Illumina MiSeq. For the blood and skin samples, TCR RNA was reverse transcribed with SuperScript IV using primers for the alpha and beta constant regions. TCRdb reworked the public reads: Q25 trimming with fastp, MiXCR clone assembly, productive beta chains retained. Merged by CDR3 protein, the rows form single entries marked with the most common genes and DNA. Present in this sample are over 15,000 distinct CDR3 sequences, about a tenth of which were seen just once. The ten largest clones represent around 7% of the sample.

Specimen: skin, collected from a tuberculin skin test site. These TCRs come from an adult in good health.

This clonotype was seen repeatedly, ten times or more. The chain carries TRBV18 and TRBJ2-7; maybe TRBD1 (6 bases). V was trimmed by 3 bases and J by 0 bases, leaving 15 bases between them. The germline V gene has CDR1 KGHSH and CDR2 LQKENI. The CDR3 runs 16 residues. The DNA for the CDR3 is TGTGCCAGCTCACCCACCGACAGGTCCTACTCCTACGAGCAGTACTTC. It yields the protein CASSPTDRSYSYEQYF.

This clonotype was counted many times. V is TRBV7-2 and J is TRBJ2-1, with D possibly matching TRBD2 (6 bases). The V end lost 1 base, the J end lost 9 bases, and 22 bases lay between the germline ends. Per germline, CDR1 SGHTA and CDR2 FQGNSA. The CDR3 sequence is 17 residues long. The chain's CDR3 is CASSLVPASGGRGEQFF. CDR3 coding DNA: TGTGCCAGCAGCTTAGTGCCGGCTAGTGGAGGGAGAGGTGAGCAGTTCTTC.

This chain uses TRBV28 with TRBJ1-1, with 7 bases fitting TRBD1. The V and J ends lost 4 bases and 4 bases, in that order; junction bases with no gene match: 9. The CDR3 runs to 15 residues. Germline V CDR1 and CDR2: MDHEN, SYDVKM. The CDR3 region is CASSSLTGWSTEAFF. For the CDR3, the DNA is TGTGCCAGCAGTTCTCTGACAGGGTGGAGCACTGAAGCTTTCTTT.

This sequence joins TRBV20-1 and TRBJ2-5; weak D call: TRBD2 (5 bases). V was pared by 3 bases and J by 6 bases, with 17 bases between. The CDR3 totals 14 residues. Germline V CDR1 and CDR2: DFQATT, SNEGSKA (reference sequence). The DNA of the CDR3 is TGCAGTGCTAGGCTAGGGAGCCACCCGCAGACCCAGTACTTC. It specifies CSARLGSHPQTQYF.

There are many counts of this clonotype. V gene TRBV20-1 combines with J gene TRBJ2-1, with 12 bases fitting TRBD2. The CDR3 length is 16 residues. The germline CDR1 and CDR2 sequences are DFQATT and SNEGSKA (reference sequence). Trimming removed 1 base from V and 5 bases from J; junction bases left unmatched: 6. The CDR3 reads CSARGGLAGLHNEQFF. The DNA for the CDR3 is TGCAGTGCTAGAGGTGGACTAGCGGGACTCCACAATGAGCAGTTCTTC.

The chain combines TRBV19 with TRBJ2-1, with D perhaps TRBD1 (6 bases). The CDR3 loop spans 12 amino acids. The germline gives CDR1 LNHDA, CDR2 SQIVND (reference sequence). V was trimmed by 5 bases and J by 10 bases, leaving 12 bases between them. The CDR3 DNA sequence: TGTGCCAGTAGTTCACAGGGCGGCGAGCAGTTCTTC. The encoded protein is CASSSQGGEQFF.

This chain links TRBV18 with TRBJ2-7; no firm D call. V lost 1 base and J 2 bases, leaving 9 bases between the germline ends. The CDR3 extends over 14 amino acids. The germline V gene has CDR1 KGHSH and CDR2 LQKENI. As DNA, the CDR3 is TGTGCCAGCTCACCACGCACGGAAACCTACGAGCAGTACTTC. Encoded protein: CASSPRTETYEQYF.

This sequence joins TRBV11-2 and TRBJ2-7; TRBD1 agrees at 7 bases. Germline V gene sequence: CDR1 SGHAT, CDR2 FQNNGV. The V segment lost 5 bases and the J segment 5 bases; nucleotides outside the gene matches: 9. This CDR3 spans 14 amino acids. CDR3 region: CASSPLTGTHEQYF. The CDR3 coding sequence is TGTGCCAGCAGCCCACTGACAGGGACCCACGAGCAGTACTTC. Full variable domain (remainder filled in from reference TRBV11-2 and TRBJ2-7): EAGVAQSPRYKIIEKRQSVAFWCNPISGHATLYWYQQILGQGPKLLIQFQNNGVVDDSQLPKDRFSAERLKGVDSTLKIQPAKLEDSAVYLCASSPLTGTHEQYFGPGTRLTVT.

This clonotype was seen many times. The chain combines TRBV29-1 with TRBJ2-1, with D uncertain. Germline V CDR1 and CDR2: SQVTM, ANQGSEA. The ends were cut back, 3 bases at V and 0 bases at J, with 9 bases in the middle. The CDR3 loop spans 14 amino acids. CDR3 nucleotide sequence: TGCAGCGTTGACGGCTACAGCTCCTACAATGAGCAGTTCTTC. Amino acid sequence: CSVDGYSSYNEQFF.

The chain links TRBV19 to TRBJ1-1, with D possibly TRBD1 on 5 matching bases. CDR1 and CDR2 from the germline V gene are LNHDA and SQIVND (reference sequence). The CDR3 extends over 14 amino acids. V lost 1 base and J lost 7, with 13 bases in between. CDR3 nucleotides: TGTGCCAGTAGTATAGTGGGGGGTTGGAATGAAGCTTTCTTT. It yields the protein CASSIVGGWNEAFF.

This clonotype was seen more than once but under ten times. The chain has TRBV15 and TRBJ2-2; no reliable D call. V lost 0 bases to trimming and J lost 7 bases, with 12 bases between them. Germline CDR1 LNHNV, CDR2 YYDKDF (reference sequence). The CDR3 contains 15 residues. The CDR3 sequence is CATSRDRLGSGELFF. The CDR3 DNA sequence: TGTGCCACCAGCAGAGATCGATTGGGAAGCGGGGAGCTGTTTTTT.

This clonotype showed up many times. The CDR3 loop reads CSAASSGYNEQFF. CDR3 nucleotides: TGCAGCGCCGCCTCTAGCGGCTACAATGAGCAGTTCTTC. The chain links TRBV29-1 to TRBJ2-1; 7 positions match TRBD2. With 7 bases clipped from V and 3 bases from J, the junction kept 6 bases outside the gene matches. Per germline, CDR1 SQVTM and CDR2 ANQGSEA. The CDR3 covers 13 residues.

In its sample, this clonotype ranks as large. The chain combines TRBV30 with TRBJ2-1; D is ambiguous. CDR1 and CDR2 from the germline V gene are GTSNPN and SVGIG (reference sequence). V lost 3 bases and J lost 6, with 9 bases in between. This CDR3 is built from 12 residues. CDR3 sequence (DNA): TGTGCCTGGAGACCCCCCAGCAATGAGCAGTTCTTC. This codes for CAWRPPSNEQFF.

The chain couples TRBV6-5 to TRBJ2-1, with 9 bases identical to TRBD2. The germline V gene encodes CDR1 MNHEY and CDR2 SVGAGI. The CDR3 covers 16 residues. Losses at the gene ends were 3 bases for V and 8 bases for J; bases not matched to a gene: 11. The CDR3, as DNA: TGTGCCAGCAGTTATGGGCTAGCGGGGATTTGGTATGAGCAGTTCTTC. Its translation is CASSYGLAGIWYEQFF.

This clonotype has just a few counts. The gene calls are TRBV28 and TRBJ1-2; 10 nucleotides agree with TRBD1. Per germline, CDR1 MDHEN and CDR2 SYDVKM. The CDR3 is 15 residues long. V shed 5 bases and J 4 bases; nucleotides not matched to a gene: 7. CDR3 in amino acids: CASSPPDRGVYGYTF. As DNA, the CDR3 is TGTGCCAGCAGTCCTCCGGACAGGGGGGTCTATGGCTACACCTTC.

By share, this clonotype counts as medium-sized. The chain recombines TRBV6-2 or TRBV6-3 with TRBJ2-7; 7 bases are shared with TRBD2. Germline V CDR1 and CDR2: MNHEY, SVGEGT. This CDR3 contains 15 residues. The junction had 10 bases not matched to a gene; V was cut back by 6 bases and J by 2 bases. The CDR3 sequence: CASSLSASGPYEQYF. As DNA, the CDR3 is TGTGCCAGCAGCCTTTCCGCTAGCGGCCCCTACGAGCAGTACTTC.

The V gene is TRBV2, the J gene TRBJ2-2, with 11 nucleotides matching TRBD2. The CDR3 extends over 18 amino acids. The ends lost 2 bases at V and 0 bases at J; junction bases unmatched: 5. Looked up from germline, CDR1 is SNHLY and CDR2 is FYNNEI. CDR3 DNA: TGTGCCAGCAGTGAAAAATCGACTAGCGGGGCGAACACCGGGGAGCTGTTTTTT. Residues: CASSEKSTSGANTGELFF.

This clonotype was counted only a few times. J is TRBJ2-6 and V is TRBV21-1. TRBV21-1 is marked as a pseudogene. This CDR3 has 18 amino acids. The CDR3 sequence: CASSGQGRIRSRANVLTF. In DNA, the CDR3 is TGTGCCAGCAGCGGGCAAGGACGCATACGATCCCGGGCCAACGTCCTGACTTTC.

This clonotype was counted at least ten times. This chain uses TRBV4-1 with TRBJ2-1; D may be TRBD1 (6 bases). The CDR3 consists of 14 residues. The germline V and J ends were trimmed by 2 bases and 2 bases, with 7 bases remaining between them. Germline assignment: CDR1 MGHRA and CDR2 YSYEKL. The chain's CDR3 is CASSQRDTYNEQFF. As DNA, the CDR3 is TGCGCCAGCAGCCAAAGGGACACCTACAATGAGCAGTTCTTC.

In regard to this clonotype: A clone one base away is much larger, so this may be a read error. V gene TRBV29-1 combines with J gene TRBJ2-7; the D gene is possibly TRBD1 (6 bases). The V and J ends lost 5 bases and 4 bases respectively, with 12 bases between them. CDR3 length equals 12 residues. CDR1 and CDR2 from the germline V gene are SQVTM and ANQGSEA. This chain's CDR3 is CSVTGTRYEQYF. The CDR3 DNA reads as TGCAGCGTTACCGGGACACGATACGAGCAGTACTTC.